Below, 26 T cell receptor beta chains from the same sample are listed, as sequenced in a study of OX40 agonist ivuxolimab in advanced cancers. Some clones are missing from TCRdb's copy, which holds only in-frame ones; the method was immunoSEQ multiplex PCR. The sample has fewer than 80,000 clones; around 85% are singletons. Material: CD4+ or CD8+ T cells sorted from blood, obtained in a trial of the OX40 agonist ivuxolimab. Receptors were obtained from an adult with an advanced solid tumor such as melanoma, head and neck, liver or kidney cancer.

The V and J genes are TRBV5-6 and TRBJ2-1; D is possibly TRBD2 (5 bases). Trimming shortened V by 2 bases and J by 3 bases, and 9 bases separated the two germline ends. The CDR3 is 14 amino acids. Germline V lookup: CDR1 SGHDT, CDR2 YYEEEE. CDR3 DNA sequence: TGTGCCAGCAGCTTCGCGGGCTACTACAATGAGCAGTTCTTC. Protein product: CASSFAGYYNEQFF. Complete variable domain (other parts from reference TRBV5-6 and TRBJ2-1): DAGVTQSPTHLIKTRGQQVTLRCSPKSGHDTVSWYQQALGQGPQFIFQYYEEEERQRGNFPDRFSGHQFPNYSSELNVNALLLGDSALYLCASSFAGYYNEQFFGPGTRLTVL.

The chain combines TRBV9 with TRBJ2-7, with 8 bases lining up with TRBD1. The CDR3 covers 13 residues. Trimming cost V 3 bases and J 4 bases; bases outside gene matches: 3. In germline, CDR1 is SGDLS, CDR2 YYNGEE. CDR3 amino acids: CASSGGQDYEQYF. The CDR3, as DNA: TGTGCCAGCAGCGGGGGACAGGATTACGAGCAGTACTTC.

The rearrangement links TRBV19 to TRBJ1-1, with D hard to call. Germline CDR1 and CDR2: LNHDA and SQIVND (reference sequence). Trimming took 1 base from V and 4 from J, leaving 7 bases between them. The CDR3 contains 13 residues. The CDR3 coding sequence is TGTGCCAGTAGTATAGCGGAAGGCACTGAAGCTTTCTTT. This translates into CASSIAEGTEAFF.

This chain links TRBV28 with TRBJ1-2; D remains ambiguous. The CDR3 has 16 amino acids. Trimming pared 4 bases from V and 3 bases from J, leaving 18 bases between. Germline V CDR1 and CDR2: MDHEN, SYDVKM. CDR3 coding DNA: TGTGCCAGCAGTTCTTACCGGGAGGAGGACTACTATGGCTACACCTTC. Amino acid sequence: CASSSYREEDYYGYTF.

The chain couples TRBV18 to TRBJ2-1; 10 nucleotides agree with TRBD2. Germline loops: CDR1 KGHSH, CDR2 LQKENI. This CDR3 spans 15 amino acids. Trimming took 1 base from V and 7 from J; bases not matched to a gene: 4. CDR3 coding DNA: TGTGCCAGCTCACCACGACTAGCGGGTCAGAATGAGCAGTTCTTC. Translating gives CASSPRLAGQNEQFF.

In its sample, this clone was seen a few times. The chain employs TRBV29-1 and TRBJ2-7; 10 nucleotides align to TRBD2. Germline loops: CDR1 SQVTM, CDR2 ANQGSEA. J lost 0 bases, V lost 1 base, and 3 bases had no gene match. This CDR3 has 15 amino acids. CDR3 in amino acids: CSVEVPSGSSYEQYF. CDR3 DNA: TGCAGCGTTGAAGTCCCTAGCGGGAGCTCCTACGAGCAGTACTTC.

The V call is TRBV5-1, the J call TRBJ1-2, with a tentative D call TRBD1 (6 bases). This CDR3 contains 14 residues. V lost 6 bases to trimming and J lost 4 bases, with 16 bases between them. CDR1 SGHRS and CDR2 YFSETQ come from the germline V gene. Here the CDR3 DNA reads TGCGCCAGCACCTACAAGACAGGATCCTATGGCTACACCTTC. Translating gives CASTYKTGSYGYTF.

This sequence joins TRBV5-1 and TRBJ2-3; D may be TRBD1 (6 bases). Trimming cost V 1 base and J 2 bases, with 11 bases left between them. This CDR3 region has 15 residues. Germline CDR1 and CDR2: SGHRS and YFSETQ. The CDR3: CASSLPGVVTDTQYF. The CDR3 coding sequence is TGCGCCAGCAGCTTGCCAGGGGTGGTCACAGATACGCAGTATTTT.

This clone was picked up one time. An end of the junction does not agree with germline; a read error may underlie this. V gene TRBV7-2 combines with J gene TRBJ2-7; D could derive from TRBD1 or TRBD2 (5 bases each). Per the germline V gene, CDR1 is SGHTA and CDR2 is FQGNSA. The CDR3 extends over 12 amino acids. The CDR3 bases are TGTGCCAGCAGCCTCTATGGGACGGCCCTACACTTC. This translates into CASSLYGTALHF. Drawing the rest from reference TRBV7-2 and TRBJ2-7, the complete variable domain is GAGVSQSPSNKVTEKGKDVELRCDPISGHTALYWYRQSLGQGLEFLIYFQGNSAPDKSGLPSDRFSAERTGGSVSTLTIQRTQQEDSAVYLCASSLYGTALHFGPGTRLTVT.

The genes are TRBV29-1 and TRBJ2-5; no firm D call. Trimming stripped 6 bases from V and 5 bases from J, with 7 bases between. CDR3 length: 10 residues. CDR1 and CDR2 from the germline V gene are SQVTM and ANQGSEA. The DNA for the CDR3 is TGCAGCGTCGGTTGGGAGACCCAGTACTTC. Translation: CSVGWETQYF.

This clone was detected once. J is TRBJ2-6 and V is TRBV9; TRBD1 matches 9 bases. Germline V gene sequence: CDR1 SGDLS, CDR2 YYNGEE. The CDR3 length is 17 residues. V shed 4 bases and J 2 bases; nucleotides not matched to a gene: 7. The CDR3 spells CASSPGQGTAGANVLTF. CDR3 DNA sequence: TGTGCCAGCAGCCCCGGACAGGGGACAGCTGGGGCCAACGTCCTGACTTTC.

The table lists this clone with a few counts. CDR3 in DNA: TGTGCCAGCAGCTTGGAAGGCAGGGGGCAGAGTGGCTACACCTTC. It is translated as CASSLEGRGQSGYTF. The chain has TRBV5-5 and TRBJ1-2, with TRBD1 identical over 8 bases. The CDR3 contains 15 residues. V gave up 0 bases and J gave up 7 bases; unmatched junction bases: 8. Germline CDR1 SGHKS, CDR2 YYEKEE (reference sequence).

This clone has more than one count but fewer than ten. The chain employs TRBV12-5 and TRBJ1-2; unclear D gene. This CDR3 has 16 amino acids. The germline V gene has CDR1 LGHNT and CDR2 FRNRAP. The V end lost 4 bases, the J end lost 2 bases, and 17 bases lay between the germline ends. The CDR3: CASGSPVVGFNYGYTF. The CDR3 coding sequence is TGTGCTAGTGGTTCCCCAGTGGTCGGGTTCAACTATGGCTACACCTTC.

The chain employs TRBV5-4 and TRBJ2-7; no clear D gene. The CDR3 is made up of 16 amino acids. V lost 0 bases and J lost 2, with 15 bases in between. Germline-derived CDR1 and CDR2 are SGHNT and YYREEE (reference sequence). CDR3 residues: CASSLDLGLATYEQYF. The CDR3 DNA reads TGTGCCAGCAGCTTGGATCTGGGTTTAGCCACCTACGAGCAGTACTTC. Using reference TRBV5-4 and TRBJ2-7 for the parts outside the CDR3, the full variable domain is ETGVTQSPTHLIKTRGQQVTLRCSSQSGHNTVSWYQQALGQGPQFIFQYYREEENGRGNFPPRFSGLQFPNYSSELNVNALELDDSALYLCASSLDLGLATYEQYFGPGTRLTVT.

The chain combines TRBV11-2 with TRBJ2-1; TRBD2 matches at 9 bases. Looked up from germline, CDR1 is SGHAT and CDR2 is FQNNGV. The CDR3 spans 14 residues. With V trimmed by 7 bases and J by 4 bases, 5 bases remained unmatched. CDR3 bases: TGTGCCAGCACCTCACTAGCGGGTTACAATGAGCAGTTCTTC. Translated: CASTSLAGYNEQFF.

The chain joins TRBV4-3 to TRBJ2-1; 8 positions match TRBD2. The CDR3 has 17 amino acids. V gave up 4 bases and J gave up 5 bases; unmatched junction bases: 13. Germline lookup yields CDR1 LGHNA and CDR2 YSLEER. CDR3 residues: CASSLITGRRGDNEQFF. The DNA for the CDR3 is TGCGCCAGCAGCCTCATCACCGGTCGGCGGGGGGACAATGAGCAGTTCTTC.

V usage is TRBV29-1 and J usage is TRBJ1-1; D is perhaps TRBD1 (5 bases). CDR1 is SQVTM and CDR2 is ANQGSEA in the germline V gene. This CDR3 comprises 14 residues. V was shortened by 7 bases and J by 8 bases, with 23 bases between the two germline ends. The CDR3 DNA sequence: TGCAGCGGTGGGGAGACGGGGACTGGCTCCGAAGCTTTCTTT. It codes for CSGGETGTGSEAFF.

The gene calls are TRBV6-4 and TRBJ1-1; D gene uncertain. The germline V gene has CDR1 MRHNA and CDR2 SNTAGT. The CDR3 loop spans 14 amino acids. Trimming cost V 3 bases and J 1 base, with 9 bases left between them. The CDR3 coding sequence is TGTGCCAGCAGTGAGCGGGATTCGAACACTGAAGCTTTCTTT. The encoded protein is CASSERDSNTEAFF.

This chain links TRBV5-6 with TRBJ1-2, with 10 bases matching TRBD1. V shed 4 bases and J 4 bases; nucleotides not matched to a gene: 10. Germline lookup yields CDR1 SGHDT and CDR2 YYEEEE. The CDR3 runs 16 residues. DNA of the CDR3: TGTGCCAGCAGCACTACTCCGGGACAGGGGCCCTATGGCTACACCTTC. It specifies CASSTTPGQGPYGYTF.

This clone was counted a few times. The rearrangement joins TRBV29-1 to TRBJ2-1; TRBD2 matches at 8 bases. Per the germline V gene, CDR1 is SQVTM and CDR2 is ANQGSEA. This CDR3 is 17 amino acids long. V dropped 0 bases and J dropped 0; count of bases not matched to a gene: 7. The DNA of the CDR3 is TGCAGCGTTGAAGATCGAGCTAGCGGGTTCTCCTACAATGAGCAGTTCTTC. Translation: CSVEDRASGFSYNEQFF.

V and J are TRBV7-9 and TRBJ1-2, with 12 bases lining up with TRBD1. V dropped 1 base and J dropped 6; count of bases not matched to a gene: 3. CDR1 and CDR2 (germline): SEHNR, FQNEAQ (reference sequence). The CDR3 extends over 15 amino acids. The CDR3 loop reads CASSLEGQGANGYTF. The CDR3 coding sequence is TGTGCCAGCAGCTTAGAGGGACAGGGGGCGAATGGCTACACCTTC.

This clone was counted once. The rearrangement joins TRBV6-5 to TRBJ2-1; 10 bases match TRBD2. Germline V gene lookup returns CDR1 MNHEY and CDR2 SVGAGI. The junction had 6 bases not matched to a gene; V was cut back by 6 bases and J by 13 bases. This CDR3 has 12 residues. The CDR3 loop is CASSGLAGAQFF. The DNA of the CDR3 is TGTGCCAGCAGCGGTCTAGCGGGAGCTCAGTTCTTC.

The V gene is TRBV27, the J gene TRBJ1-1; D is unresolved. CDR1 MNHEY and CDR2 SMNVEV come from the germline V gene (reference sequence). Trimming stripped 3 bases from V and 5 bases from J, with 10 bases between. CDR3 length: 13 amino acids. The chain's CDR3 is CASSLVAETEAFF. CDR3 nucleotides: TGTGCCAGCAGTTTGGTAGCCGAGACTGAAGCTTTCTTT.

The rearrangement links TRBV4-1 to TRBJ2-3, with no clear D. V gave up 0 bases and J gave up 4 bases, with 8 bases separating them. CDR1 is MGHRA, CDR2 YSYEKL, per germline. The CDR3 length is 14 residues. The CDR3 is CASSQEPGADTQYF. CDR3 nucleotides: TGCGCCAGCAGCCAAGAGCCAGGAGCAGATACGCAGTATTTT.

The chain has TRBV5-8 and TRBJ1-5; 7 nucleotides line up with TRBD1. The CDR3 runs 14 residues. Germline CDR1 is SGHTS and CDR2 is YDEGEE. J was trimmed by 3 bases and V by 3 bases; bases with no gene match: 3. Here the CDR3 reads CASSSGTVNQPQHF. Here the CDR3 DNA reads TGTGCCAGCAGCTCGGGGACAGTCAATCAGCCCCAGCATTTT. The variable domain in full, with the rest retrieved from reference TRBV5-8 and TRBJ1-5, is EAGVTQSPTHLIKTRGQQATLRCSPISGHTSVYWYQQALGLGLQFLLWYDEGEERNRGNFPPRFSGRQFPNYSSELNVNALELEDSALYLCASSSGTVNQPQHFGDGTRLSIL.

This chain joins TRBV4-1 and TRBJ1-2, with TRBD1 matching 9 bases. There are 14 residues in the CDR3. Germline V gene sequence: CDR1 MGHRA, CDR2 YSYEKL. The V segment lost 5 bases and the J segment 6 bases; nucleotides outside the gene matches: 7. The CDR3 nucleotides read TGCGCCAGCAGCTACCCCGGGACAGGGAATGGCTACACCTTC. It specifies CASSYPGTGNGYTF.